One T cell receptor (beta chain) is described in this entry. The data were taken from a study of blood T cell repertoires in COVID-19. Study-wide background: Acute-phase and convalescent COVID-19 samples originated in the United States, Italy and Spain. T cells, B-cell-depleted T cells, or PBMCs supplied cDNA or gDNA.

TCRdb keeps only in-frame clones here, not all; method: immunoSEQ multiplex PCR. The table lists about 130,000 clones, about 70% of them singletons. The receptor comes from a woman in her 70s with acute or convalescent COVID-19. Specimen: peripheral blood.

CDR3 nucleotides: TGTGCCAGCAGCTTGGTGGTAGGGACTAGCGGTATCACAGATACGCAGTATTTT. Amino acids: CASSLVVGTSGITDTQYF. The chain combines TRBV5-6 with TRBJ2-3; 11 bases line up with TRBD2. The V gene end was trimmed by 0 bases and the J gene end by 2 bases; junction bases not matched to a gene: 8. Germline CDR1 SGHDT, CDR2 YYEEEE. This CDR3 spans 18 amino acids.